This T cell receptor (beta chain) is drawn from a study of blood T cells in healthy people across ages. Each sample gave at least 7 million isolated PBMCs. This CDR3 contains 17 residues. The V and J ends lost 3 bases and 1 base, in that order; junction bases with no gene match: 9. Germline lookup yields CDR1 SGHTA and CDR2 FQGNSA. As regards this clonotype: The target antigen is unknown.

Primed by a sample-barcoded 5' primer and a J-beta primer mix, a second PCR proceeded for about 6 to 12 cycles. TCRdb independently ran MiXCR on the 5' RACE reads; one entry per CDR3 protein. The data show about 1.8 million distinct CDR3 sequences, about 49% seen once. Regarding the study as a whole: While age rose, TCR beta diversity per million T cells dropped in a roughly linear way.

The material sequenced was blood. J is TRBJ2-5 and V is TRBV7-2; 9 nucleotides agree with TRBD1. This TCR was sampled from a woman aged 40 to 49 in good health. In nucleotides, the CDR3 is TGTGCCAGCAGCTTTATAAGGACAGGGGACTCCCAAGAGACCCAGTACTTC. Amino acid sequence: CASSFIRTGDSQETQYF.